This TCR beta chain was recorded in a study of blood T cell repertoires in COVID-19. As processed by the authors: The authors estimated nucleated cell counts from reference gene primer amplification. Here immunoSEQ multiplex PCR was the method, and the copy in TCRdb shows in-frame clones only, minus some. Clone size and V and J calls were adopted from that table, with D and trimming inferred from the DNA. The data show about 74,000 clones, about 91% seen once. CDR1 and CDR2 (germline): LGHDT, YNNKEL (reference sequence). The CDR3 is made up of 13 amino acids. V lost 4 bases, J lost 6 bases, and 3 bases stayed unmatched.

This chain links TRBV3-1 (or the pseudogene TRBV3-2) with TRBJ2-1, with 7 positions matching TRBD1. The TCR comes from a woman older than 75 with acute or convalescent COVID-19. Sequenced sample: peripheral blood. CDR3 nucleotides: TGTGCCAGCAGCCCGAGACAGGGCAATGAGCAGTTCTTC. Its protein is CASSPRQGNEQFF.